The clone carrying this TCR beta chain has more than one count but fewer than ten. V dropped 3 bases and J dropped 6; count of bases not matched to a gene: 6. In germline, CDR1 is MDHEN, CDR2 SYDVKM. The CDR3 length is 14 residues. This sample was taken from a study of response to subunit inactivated influenza vaccine. From the RT-PCR reads, TCRdb called clonotypes with MiXCR, one entry per CDR3 protein. The sample contains some 150,000 distinct CDR3 sequences, 12% of which appear only once. A further study also used this sample, focusing on T cells expressing NK-cell markers. As that report states: 5'RACE template switching built TCR beta cDNA with unique molecular identifiers.

The TCR was taken from a man aged 50 to 59 who received an inactivated influenza vaccine. J is TRBJ1-1 and V is TRBV28; TRBD1 matches at 8 bases. Sample: CD8+ T cells sorted from PBMCs, taken about 12 days after vaccination. The CDR3 is CASSLAGGSAEAFF. Here the CDR3 DNA reads TGTGCCAGCAGTTTGGCAGGGGGCAGTGCTGAAGCTTTCTTT.